This T cell receptor beta chain appears in the sequencing data of a study of Graves' ophthalmopathy and Graves' hyperthyroidism. Amplified TCR beta CDR3 regions were obtained using RNA transcripts as template. The first-round RT-PCR employed HTBI primers together with the Qiagen OneStep RT-PCR kit. A multiplex PCR was then performed as the second round. TCRdb reprocessed the multiplex PCR reads with MiXCR, giving one entry per CDR3 protein. The sample includes 350,000 to 450,000 distinct CDR3 sequences, about 21% of them seen just once. V lost 0 bases to trimming and J lost 4 bases; unmatched junction nucleotides: 8. Per germline, CDR1 MNHEY and CDR2 SVGAGI. The CDR3 loop spans 17 amino acids.

The receptor's source is a woman under 30 with stable Graves' hyperthyroidism. Sequencing was performed on peripheral blood. The rearrangement uses TRBV6-5 and TRBJ1-2; 10 positions agree with TRBD1. The CDR3 nucleotides are TGTGCCAGCAGTTACTCTGGGACAGGGGACTTCGGCTATGGCTACACCTTC. Translating gives CASSYSGTGDFGYGYTF.